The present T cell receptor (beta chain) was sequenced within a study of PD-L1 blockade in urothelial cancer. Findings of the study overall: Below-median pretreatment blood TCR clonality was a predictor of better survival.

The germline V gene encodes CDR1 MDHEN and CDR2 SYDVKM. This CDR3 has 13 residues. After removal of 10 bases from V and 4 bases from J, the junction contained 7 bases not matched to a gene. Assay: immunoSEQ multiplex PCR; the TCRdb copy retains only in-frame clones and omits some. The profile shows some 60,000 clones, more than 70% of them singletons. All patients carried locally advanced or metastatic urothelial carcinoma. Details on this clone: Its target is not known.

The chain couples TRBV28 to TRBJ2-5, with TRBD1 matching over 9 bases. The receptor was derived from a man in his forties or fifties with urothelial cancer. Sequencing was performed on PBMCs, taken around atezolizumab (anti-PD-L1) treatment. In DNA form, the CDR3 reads TGTGCCACCCTCGGACAGGGGCGAGAGACCCAGTACTTC. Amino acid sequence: CATLGQGRETQYF.